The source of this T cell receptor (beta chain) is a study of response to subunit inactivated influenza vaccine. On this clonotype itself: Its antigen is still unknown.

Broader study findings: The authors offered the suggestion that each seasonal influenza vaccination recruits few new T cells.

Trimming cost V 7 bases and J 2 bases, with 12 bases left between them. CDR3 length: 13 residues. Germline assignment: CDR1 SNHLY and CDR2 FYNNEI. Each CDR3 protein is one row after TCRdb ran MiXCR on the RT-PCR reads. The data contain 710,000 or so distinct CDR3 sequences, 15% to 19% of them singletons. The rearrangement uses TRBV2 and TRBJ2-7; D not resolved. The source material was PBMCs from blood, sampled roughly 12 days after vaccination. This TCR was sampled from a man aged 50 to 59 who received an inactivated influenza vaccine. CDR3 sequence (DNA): TGTGCCAGCACCCGGAGCTCAACCTACGAGCAGTACTTC. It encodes CASTRSSTYEQYF.